One and the same sample provided the 13 T cell receptor beta chains below, sequenced in a study of cytomegalovirus exposure and HLA in healthy donors. Vbeta (60) and Jbeta (13) primers were used in the PCR. Here immunoSEQ multiplex PCR was the method, and the copy in TCRdb shows in-frame clones only, minus some. This sample has about 190,000 clones; 9.5% to 15% occur once, and the top ten carry over 6.5%. The sequencing sample was made of PBMCs. The receptors stem from a man aged 50 to 60 in good health and CMV-seropositive.

This clone was seen more than once but under ten times. This chain uses TRBV6-6 with TRBJ1-3; unclear D gene. The V and J ends lost 6 bases and 0 bases respectively, with 12 bases between them. The CDR3 has 15 amino acids. The germline CDR1 and CDR2 sequences are MNHNY and SVGAGI (reference sequence). The CDR3 loop is CASSPGSSSGNTIYF. The CDR3 bases are TGTGCCAGCAGCCCAGGCAGTTCCTCTGGAAACACCATATATTTT.

A few counts support this clone. The chain combines TRBV7-7 with TRBJ2-7; D is unresolved. Deletions cut 2 bases from V and 6 bases from J, with 20 bases between. The CDR3 is made up of 16 amino acids. From germline, CDR1 is SSHAT and CDR2 FNYEAQ (reference sequence). Here the CDR3 DNA reads TGTGCCAGCAGCTTAAAGCCGTCGCATGGGTTTAGCGAGCAGTACGTC. Amino acids: CASSLKPSHGFSEQYV.

The V gene is TRBV9, the J gene TRBJ1-4; D call uncertain. The CDR3 has 16 residues. Germline-derived CDR1 and CDR2 are SGDLS and YYNGEE. Trimming removed 0 bases at V and 0 bases at J, with 9 bases between. The CDR3 nucleotides are TGTGCCAGCAGCGTAGAGATAGCAGCAACTAATGAAAAACTGTTTTTT. Protein: CASSVEIAATNEKLFF.

The chain employs TRBV10-3 and TRBJ1-1, with a tentative D call TRBD1 (5 bases). The germline V gene encodes CDR1 ENHRY and CDR2 SYGVKD. CDR3 length: 16 residues. V lost 5 bases and J 4 bases, leaving 20 bases between the germline ends. This chain's CDR3 is CAISTGTRGGSTEAFF. The CDR3 DNA is TGTGCCATCAGTACCGGGACCCGGGGCGGGAGCACTGAAGCTTTCTTT.

This clone was counted a few times. V and J are TRBV27 and TRBJ2-1; 13 nucleotides match TRBD2. Germline CDR1 is MNHEY and CDR2 is SMNVEV (reference sequence). V shed 4 bases and J 4 bases; nucleotides not matched to a gene: 13. The length of the CDR3 is 19 residues. The CDR3 nucleotides are TGTGCCAGCAGTTCAATAGGGACTAGCGGGGCCCAATCGTACAATGAGCAGTTCTTC. Protein: CASSSIGTSGAQSYNEQFF.

The chain has TRBV5-6 and TRBJ2-3; the D gene is possibly TRBD2 (6 bases). V dropped 4 bases and J dropped 5 bases, with 17 bases sitting between them. This CDR3 region has 15 residues. The germline V gene has CDR1 SGHDT and CDR2 YYEEEE. In DNA, the CDR3 is TGTGCCAGCAGCGCTAACCCCGGGGGTGGAGATACGCAGTATTTT. Translation gives CASSANPGGGDTQYF.

This clone was seen more than once but under ten times. V gene TRBV7-2 combines with J gene TRBJ2-5, with D possibly being TRBD1 (6 bases). V was clipped by 1 base and J by 9 bases, with 18 bases between them. Per germline, CDR1 SGHTA and CDR2 FQGNSA. The CDR3 has 15 amino acids. The CDR3 DNA follows: TGTGCCAGCAGCTTAGAGGAGGCCTTGGGGGCGGCCCAGTACTTC. It is translated as CASSLEEALGAAQYF. The full variable domain, rest sourced from reference TRBV7-2 and TRBJ2-5, is GAGVSQSPSNKVTEKGKDVELRCDPISGHTALYWYRQSLGQGLEFLIYFQGNSAPDKSGLPSDRFSAERTGGSVSTLTIQRTQQEDSAVYLCASSLEEALGAAQYFGPGTRLLVL.

The chain carries TRBV6-1 and TRBJ2-7; D remains ambiguous. The CDR3 loop spans 11 amino acids. Deletions cut 3 bases from V and 3 bases from J, with 3 bases between. Germline-derived CDR1 and CDR2 are MNHNS and SASEGT. This CDR3 reads CASSEGYEQYV. DNA for the CDR3: TGTGCCAGCAGTGAGGGCTACGAGCAGTACGTC.

The chain couples TRBV2 to TRBJ1-5; D possibly corresponds to TRBD1 (6 bases). The CDR3 has 14 residues. The V end was cut by 6 bases, the J end by 4 bases, with 13 bases between. Germline V gives CDR1 SNHLY, CDR2 FYNNEI. CDR3 nucleotide sequence: TGTGCCAGCAGGGGGGACACCGTGAATCAGCCCCAGCATTTT. This translates into CASRGDTVNQPQHF.

The table lists this clone with a few counts. The junction does not match germline at one end; this may be a read error. This sequence joins TRBV7-7 and TRBJ2-5; D is unclear. CDR1 SSHAT and CDR2 FNYEAQ come from the germline V gene (reference sequence). This CDR3 has 13 residues. The CDR3 sequence: CASSLSVAETQYF. CDR3 nucleotide sequence: TGTGCTAGCAGCTTATCAGTCGCCGAGACCCAGTACTTC.

This chain links TRBV5-4 with TRBJ2-1, with TRBD2 as a possible D gene (6 bases). Germline-derived CDR1 and CDR2 are SGHNT and YYREEE (reference sequence). Between the trimmed V and J ends, which lost 3 bases and 9 bases, there was a span of 16 bases. This CDR3 is built from 14 residues. The CDR3 loop reads CASSYFGGTGEQFF. The DNA of the CDR3 is TGTGCCAGCAGCTATTTTGGGGGGACGGGTGAGCAGTTCTTC.

On this clone itself: No conserved phenylalanine or tryptophan ends this CDR3, so it is likely a read error. The CDR3 loop is CASSFGRATGELFV. The CDR3 DNA follows: TGTGCCAGCAGTTTTGGCAGAGCCACCGGGGAGCTGTTTGTT. The chain recombines TRBV5-4 with TRBJ2-2; D call uncertain. Trimming pared 5 bases from V and 4 bases from J, leaving 12 bases between. The CDR3 consists of 14 residues. Germline V gene lookup returns CDR1 SGHNT and CDR2 YYREEE (reference sequence).

This clone was found a few times. The V call is TRBV25-1, the J call TRBJ2-2, with 9 bases identical to TRBD1. Germline trimming cut 6 bases from V and 6 bases from J; bases unmatched to any gene: 14. The germline CDR1 and CDR2 sequences are MGHDK and SYGVNS. CDR3 size: 17 residues. The CDR3 nucleotides are TGTGCCAGCAGAGGGGGACAGGGTAAATCAGGAGCCGGGGAGCTGTTTTTT. Its translation is CASRGGQGKSGAGELFF.